This T cell receptor (beta chain) was obtained from a study of cytomegalovirus exposure and HLA in healthy donors. Study-level findings and limits: Later, TCR association rates were found to vary by HLA locus, highest for DRB1 and lowest for HLA-C.

This CDR3 contains 13 residues. Germline CDR1 SGHTA, CDR2 FQGTGA. Between the trimmed V and J ends, which lost 8 bases and 3 bases, there was a span of 11 bases. As to this clone: The antigen is unknown.

PCR involved 60 Vbeta and 13 Jbeta primers. Method: immunoSEQ multiplex PCR; TCRdb's copy keeps in-frame clones and lacks some. The sample consists of about 130,000 clones, over 70% of them appearing once. The sample consisted of PBMCs. This receptor was obtained from a woman aged 60-75 years in good health and CMV-seropositive. V usage is TRBV7-3 and J usage is TRBJ1-5; no firm D call. CDR3 residues: CASGSGPNQPQHF. The CDR3 nucleotides read TGTGCCAGCGGGTCAGGCCCCAATCAGCCCCAGCATTTT.